The clone carrying this T cell receptor (beta chain) appeared a few times. The CDR3 consists of 13 residues. V lost 4 bases, J lost 3 bases, and 11 bases lay in between. Germline V gene lookup returns CDR1 SGHRS and CDR2 YFSETQ. The unexposed donors gave CD4+ T cells in about 2010-2019, prior to COVID-19. The data stem from a study of CD4 T cells in relation to SARS-CoV-2 and coronaviruses. Uncultured naive and memory CD4+ T cells supplied DNA for deep TCR-beta sequencing. The method was immunoSEQ multiplex PCR; TCRdb's version includes in-frame clones alone and lacks a portion of them. The sample has roughly 68,000 clones, approximately 95% seen once.

The chain employs TRBV5-1 and TRBJ2-7; D not resolved. The TCR comes from a human donor in good health. The specimen was naive CD4+ T cells from PBMCs. Subset: naive CD4+ T cells isolated by negative enrichment. The CDR3 region is CASSTRTGYEQYF. The DNA for the CDR3 is TGCGCCAGCAGCACAAGGACGGGCTACGAGCAGTACTTC.